A single sample gave rise to the 27 T cell receptor beta chains below, sequenced in a study of blood T cell repertoires in COVID-19 (dated by TCRdb to 2020 to 2021). Libraries were constructed by the immunoSEQ multiplex PCR assay. TCRdb re-hosts the immuneACCESS table, in-frame sequences only. Its copies lack some clones; in the studies checked, an unresolved V gene accounts for under half of them, and the cause for the rest is not known. The sample profile shows 490,000 or so clones; approximately 90% of them were found once. The ten most abundant clones make up roughly 8.5% of the sample. Sequencing was done on a sample of PBMCs or T cells enriched from blood (not recorded which). These receptors were taken from a woman aged 55-70 years who had recovered from COVID-19.

The V call is TRBV5-1, the J call TRBJ1-1; 8 bases are a match to TRBD1. The V and J ends lost 4 bases and 4 bases, in that order; junction bases with no gene match: 3. CDR1 and CDR2 (germline): SGHRS, YFSETQ. This CDR3 contains 13 residues. DNA of the CDR3: TGCGCCAGCAGCCCAGGACAGGGCACTGAAGCTTTCTTT. It encodes CASSPGQGTEAFF. Based on the CDR3 plus reference TRBV5-1 and TRBJ1-1, the full variable domain is KAGVTQTPRYLIKTRGQQVTLSCSPISGHRSVSWYQQTPGQGLQFLFEYFSETQRNKGNFPGRFSGRQFSNSRSEMNVSTLELGDSALYLCASSPGQGTEAFFGQGTRLTVV.

The sample holds a few counts of this clone. The chain uses TRBV7-8 and TRBJ1-6; tentative D call: TRBD1 (5 bases). The V end lost 1 base, the J end lost 8 bases, and 12 bases lay between the germline ends. The germline V gene has CDR1 SGHVS and CDR2 FQNEAQ. The CDR3 has 15 residues. CDR3 DNA sequence: TGTGCCAGCAGCTTAGAGAGTTGGGGGGATTCACCCCTCCACTTT. Amino acid sequence: CASSLESWGDSPLHF.

This clone was counted once. This sequence joins TRBV10-3 and TRBJ1-5; a weak D match, TRBD1 (6 bases). Germline V CDR1 and CDR2: ENHRY, SYGVKD. CDR3 length equals 14 residues. The germline V and J ends were trimmed by 3 bases and 6 bases, with 12 bases remaining between them. CDR3 residues: CAISEAGESQPQHF. CDR3 bases: TGTGCCATCAGTGAAGCAGGGGAGAGTCAGCCCCAGCATTTT.

The chain has TRBV7-9 and TRBJ1-4; D not certain. Trimming took 6 bases from V and 6 from J, leaving 14 bases between them. The germline gives CDR1 SEHNR, CDR2 FQNEAQ (reference sequence). The CDR3 runs to 14 residues. The chain's CDR3 is CASREAQEDEKLFF. For the CDR3, the DNA is TGTGCCAGCAGGGAAGCTCAGGAGGATGAAAAACTGTTTTTT. Filled out from reference TRBV7-9 and TRBJ1-4, the complete variable domain reads DTGVSQNPRHKITKRGQNVTFRCDPISEHNRLYWYRQTLGQGPEFLTYFQNEAQLEKSRLLSDRFSAERPKGSFSTLEIQRTEQGDSAMYLCASREAQEDEKLFFGSGTQLSVL.

The gene calls are TRBV27 and TRBJ2-1, with 8 bases that match TRBD2. In germline, CDR1 is MNHEY, CDR2 SMNVEV (reference sequence). The CDR3 length is 15 residues. With V trimmed by 6 bases and J by 3 bases, 7 bases remained unmatched. The CDR3 loop reads CASSLGGANYNEQFF. The CDR3 bases are TGTGCCAGCAGCCTCGGGGGGGCGAACTACAATGAGCAGTTCTTC.

The chain carries TRBV5-6 and TRBJ1-2; no reliable D call. V was clipped by 7 bases and J by 3 bases, with 22 bases between them. Per the germline V gene, CDR1 is SGHDT and CDR2 is YYEEEE. The CDR3 sequence is 16 residues long. The CDR3 coding sequence is TGTGCCAGCTCCTCGCCATCGGGATCGGGCTACTATGGCTACACCTTC. As protein: CASSSPSGSGYYGYTF.

The chain combines TRBV7-2 with TRBJ1-2, with 11 bases lining up with TRBD1. Germline V gene sequence: CDR1 SGHTA, CDR2 FQGNSA. After removal of 1 base from V and 4 bases from J, the junction contained 14 bases not matched to a gene. The length of the CDR3 is 19 residues. The CDR3 DNA sequence: TGTGCCAGCAGCTTAGTAACCCCGGATGGGACAGGGGGATCCTATGGCTACACCTTC. Amino acid sequence: CASSLVTPDGTGGSYGYTF.

On this clone itself: The same CDR3 also results from other DNA sequences found in this sample. This chain links TRBV3-1 (or the pseudogene TRBV3-2) with TRBJ2-3; D gene unclear. Trimming shortened V by 2 bases and J by 5 bases, and 5 bases separated the two germline ends. The germline V gene has CDR1 LGHDT and CDR2 YNNKEL (reference sequence). The CDR3 covers 12 residues. The CDR3 loop reads CASSQSGDTQYF. Written as DNA, the CDR3 is TGTGCCAGCAGCCAATCAGGAGATACGCAGTATTTT.

V is TRBV7-9 and J is TRBJ1-2, with D perhaps TRBD1 (6 bases). This CDR3 spans 13 amino acids. Trimming stripped 5 bases from V and 6 bases from J, with 13 bases between. Looked up from germline, CDR1 is SEHNR and CDR2 is FQNEAQ (reference sequence). The CDR3 region is CASSLRQADGYTF. The CDR3 bases are TGTGCCAGCAGCCTTCGACAGGCGGATGGCTACACCTTC.

This CDR3 reads CASSHPGGNNQPQHF. The DNA for the CDR3 is TGTGCCAGCAGCCACCCCGGGGGGAACAATCAGCCCCAGCATTTT. The chain combines TRBV4-2 with TRBJ1-5, with D possibly matching TRBD1 (5 bases). The CDR3 has 15 amino acids. V lost 3 bases and J lost 3, with 12 bases in between. Germline CDR1 and CDR2: LGHNA and YNFKEQ.

This clone was counted only a few times. This chain joins TRBV10-1 and TRBJ2-7, with 15 bases lining up with TRBD2. V shed 10 bases, J shed 0 bases, and the junction held 13 bases outside the gene matches. The CDR3 has 18 amino acids. Per the germline V gene, CDR1 is WNHNN and CDR2 is SYGVQD (reference sequence). The CDR3: CATSPGLAGGYDSYEQYF. The CDR3 bases are TGCGCCACGTCCCCGGGACTAGCGGGGGGCTACGACTCCTACGAGCAGTACTTC.

Only one count was recorded for this clone. This chain links TRBV2 with TRBJ2-2; D possibly corresponds to TRBD2 (6 bases). CDR1 is SNHLY and CDR2 is FYNNEI in the germline V gene. The CDR3 has 16 residues. Trimming stripped 1 base from V and 5 bases from J, with 14 bases between. In DNA form, the CDR3 reads TGTGCCAGCAGTGAAGGGGGCGGGGAAGGGACCGGGGAGCTGTTTTTT. Its translation is CASSEGGGEGTGELFF.

This chain joins TRBV7-8 and TRBJ1-2, with TRBD1 as a possible D gene (5 bases). V gave up 5 bases and J gave up 4 bases, with 14 bases separating them. Per germline, CDR1 SGHVS and CDR2 FQNEAQ. The CDR3 runs to 14 residues. CDR3 sequence: CASSQEGGVYGYTF. The DNA for the CDR3 is TGTGCCAGCAGCCAGGAGGGAGGGGTCTATGGCTACACCTTC.

This chain connects TRBV10-3 to TRBJ2-5; tentative D call: TRBD2 (5 bases). CDR1 is ENHRY and CDR2 is SYGVKD in the germline V gene. This CDR3 has 12 amino acids. Between the trimmed V and J ends, which lost 10 bases and 3 bases, there was a span of 12 bases. The CDR3 DNA reads TGTGCCACTTCCTGGACTGAAGAGACCCAGTACTTC. Amino acid sequence: CATSWTEETQYF.

This chain joins TRBV5-1 and TRBJ2-3, with 8 positions matching TRBD1. The ends lost 2 bases at V and 0 bases at J; junction bases unmatched: 2. CDR1 is SGHRS, CDR2 YFSETQ, per germline. The CDR3 totals 15 residues. The CDR3 region has the DNA TGCGCCAGCAGCTTTTGGACAGGGAGCACAGATACGCAGTATTTT. It encodes CASSFWTGSTDTQYF.

This clone appeared once. The gene calls are TRBV18 and TRBJ1-2; 7 positions match TRBD1. The ends lost 6 bases at V and 8 bases at J; junction bases unmatched: 12. This CDR3 spans 14 amino acids. Germline CDR1 and CDR2: KGHSH and LQKENI. The CDR3 sequence: CASSPGGASQGYTF. The CDR3 DNA sequence: TGTGCCAGCTCCCCAGGGGGGGCCTCGCAGGGCTACACCTTC.

The chain has TRBV5-6 and TRBJ2-1; 10 bases agree with TRBD2. CDR3 length: 17 amino acids. Germline V gene sequence: CDR1 SGHDT, CDR2 YYEEEE. V was pared by 0 bases and J by 4 bases, with 7 bases of the junction left unmatched. CDR3 nucleotide sequence: TGTGCCAGCAGCTTGGCCCTAGCGGGGGCATTATACAATGAGCAGTTCTTC. Translating it yields CASSLALAGALYNEQFF.

The J gene is TRBJ2-2, the V gene TRBV6-4; 10 nucleotides line up with TRBD1. Germline V gene sequence: CDR1 MRHNA, CDR2 SNTAGT. The trim removed 3 bases at V and 5 bases at J, leaving 6 bases unmatched. CDR3 size: 16 residues. The CDR3 is CASSESEGQGTGELFF. Here the CDR3 DNA reads TGTGCCAGCAGTGAATCAGAGGGACAGGGGACCGGGGAGCTGTTTTTT.

The rearrangement links TRBV9 to TRBJ1-3; maybe TRBD1 (6 bases). V was trimmed by 5 bases and J by 0 bases, leaving 9 bases between them. CDR3 length equals 14 residues. Per the germline V gene, CDR1 is SGDLS and CDR2 is YYNGEE. CDR3 sequence (DNA): TGTGCCAGCAGTACAGGGCACTCTGGAAACACCATATATTTT. It yields the protein CASSTGHSGNTIYF.

The chain combines TRBV18 with TRBJ2-2; D is possibly TRBD1 (7 bases). This CDR3 spans 14 amino acids. Germline V gene sequence: CDR1 KGHSH, CDR2 LQKENI. The ends were cut back, 5 bases at V and 5 bases at J, with 12 bases in the middle. CDR3 in amino acids: CASSSRGETGELFF. CDR3 DNA sequence: TGTGCCAGCTCATCCAGGGGGGAAACCGGGGAGCTGTTTTTT.

The V gene is TRBV19, the J gene TRBJ1-3, with 8 positions matching TRBD1. V lost 9 bases to trimming and J lost 2 bases; unmatched junction nucleotides: 6. The CDR3 covers 14 residues. Germline CDR1 LNHDA, CDR2 SQIVND (reference sequence). CDR3 protein: CASRQGTPGNTIYF. The CDR3 DNA reads TGTGCCAGCAGACAGGGGACCCCTGGAAACACCATATATTTT.

The J gene is TRBJ2-3, the V gene TRBV5-6, with a possible D match to TRBD1 (6 bases). CDR3 size: 16 residues. Trimming took off 1 base at V and 1 base at J, with 13 bases between the two ends. Germline V gene lookup returns CDR1 SGHDT and CDR2 YYEEEE. This CDR3 reads CASSLPGAQGTDTQYF. The DNA for the CDR3 is TGTGCCAGCAGCTTGCCAGGGGCGCAGGGCACAGATACGCAGTATTTT. Full variable domain (rest looked up from reference TRBV5-6 and TRBJ2-3): DAGVTQSPTHLIKTRGQQVTLRCSPKSGHDTVSWYQQALGQGPQFIFQYYEEEERQRGNFPDRFSGHQFPNYSSELNVNALLLGDSALYLCASSLPGAQGTDTQYFGPGTRLTVL.

V and J are TRBV15 and TRBJ1-5, with no clear D. CDR1 and CDR2 (germline): LNHNV, YYDKDF (reference sequence). The germline V and J ends were trimmed by 1 base and 6 bases, with 7 bases remaining between them. This CDR3 is 13 amino acids long. This CDR3 is CATSRGDSQPQHF. Here the CDR3 DNA reads TGTGCCACCAGCAGAGGAGACTCTCAGCCCCAGCATTTT.

The rearrangement links TRBV3-1 (or the pseudogene TRBV3-2) to TRBJ1-3, with a tentative D call TRBD1 (6 bases). CDR1 and CDR2 from the germline V gene are LGHDT and YNNKEL (reference sequence). The V end was cut by 5 bases, the J end by 5 bases, with 19 bases between. This CDR3 is 16 amino acids long. CDR3 sequence (DNA): TGTGCCAGCAGCTCACGGGGCAGGGGTACCCGAAACACCATATATTTT. Its protein product is CASSSRGRGTRNTIYF.

This clone was seen just once. V usage is TRBV5-1 and J usage is TRBJ2-3; TRBD1 might be the D (5 bases). Between the trimmed V and J ends, which lost 0 bases and 12 bases, there was a span of 8 bases. The CDR3 has 11 residues. Germline V gives CDR1 SGHRS, CDR2 YFSETQ. The CDR3 DNA follows: TGCGCCAGCAGCTTGGTTGGACACCAGTATTTT. Protein sequence: CASSLVGHQYF.

This clone was observed once. The chain combines TRBV27 with TRBJ1-5, with D perhaps TRBD1 (5 bases). Germline values: CDR1 MNHEY, CDR2 SMNVEV (reference sequence). This CDR3 has 17 residues. With 1 base removed from V and 5 bases from J, the gap between germline ends came to 18 bases. The CDR3 region has the DNA TGTGCCAGCAGTTTATTACCCCCACGGGGGAGCTATCAGCCCCAGCATTTT. The encoded protein is CASSLLPPRGSYQPQHF.

The gene calls are TRBV11-2 and TRBJ1-2, with no clear D. This CDR3 comprises 15 residues. V lost 5 bases and J lost 5, with 18 bases in between. Germline loops: CDR1 SGHAT, CDR2 FQNNGV. CDR3 nucleotide sequence: TGTGCCAGCAGCCCTGGGGAGCTACTATCTTATGGCTACACCTTC. Protein sequence: CASSPGELLSYGYTF.